The rows below give T cell receptor beta chains drawn from one sample of a study of OX40 agonist ivuxolimab in advanced cancers. Here immunoSEQ multiplex PCR was the method, and the copy in TCRdb shows in-frame clones only, minus some. The sample includes about 83,000 clones, more than 80% seen only once; the top ten take 8.4%. Sequences were derived from CD4+ or CD8+ T cells sorted from blood, sampled in a trial of the OX40 agonist ivuxolimab. The receptors originated from an adult with an advanced solid tumor such as melanoma, head and neck, liver or kidney cancer. Both conserved end residues are part of each CDR3. A D gene is named only where the DNA matches it firmly. Size tells how often a clone was seen (once, few, many) or the class of an expanded clone, and some rows leave it out.

>15|TRBV7-9|NA|TRBJ2-5|NA
CASSFALGARETQYF
TGTGCCAGCAGCTTCGCCCTGGGGGCGCGAGAGACCCAGTACTTC
>13|TRBV7-9|NA|TRBJ1-2|once
CASSLGISYGYTF
TGTGCCAGCAGCTTAGGAATAAGTTATGGCTACACCTTC
>13|TRBV4-3|NA|TRBJ1-1|few
CASSQVQNTEAFF
TGCGCCAGCAGCCAAGTCCAGAACACTGAAGCTTTCTTT
>15|TRBV6-5|TRBD1|TRBJ1-6|NA
CASSYGTGAGSPLHF
TGTGCCAGCAGTTACGGGACAGGGGCCGGTTCACCCCTCCACTTT
>15|TRBV30|NA|TRBJ1-6|NA
CAWSVWGTYNSPLHF
TGTGCCTGGAGTGTCTGGGGAACCTATAATTCACCCCTCCACTTT
>17|TRBV28|NA|TRBJ2-1|NA
CASRAVGSGASYNEQFF
TGTGCCAGCAGGGCTGTAGGGAGCGGCGCCTCCTACAATGAGCAGTTCTTC
>16|TRBV10-3|TRBD1|TRBJ2-1|NA
CAISEPGQDLYNEQFF
TGTGCCATCAGTGAGCCGGGACAGGATCTCTACAATGAGCAGTTCTTC
>13|TRBV7-9|NA|TRBJ2-5|once
CASRSDWKGTQYF
TGTGCCAGCAGATCCGACTGGAAGGGGACCCAGTACTTC
>15|TRBV6-5|NA|TRBJ1-2|few
CASSRGTDHLWGYTF
TGTGCCAGCAGTAGGGGGACGGACCACCTTTGGGGCTACACCTTC
>16|TRBV28|NA|TRBJ1-5|NA
CASSLVGPISNQPQHF
TGTGCCAGCAGTTTAGTGGGACCTATTAGCAATCAGCCCCAGCATTTT
>14|TRBV19|TRBD1|TRBJ1-1|NA
CASSINREDREAFF
TGTGCCAGTAGTATAAATCGAGAGGACAGGGAGGCTTTCTTT
>12|TRBV5-4|NA|TRBJ2-1|NA
CASSSGRNEQFF
TGTGCCAGCAGCTCAGGCCGCAATGAGCAGTTCTTC
>15|TRBV9|NA|TRBJ1-3|NA
CASSVVGGAGNTIYF
TGTGCCAGCAGCGTAGTCGGAGGGGCTGGAAACACCATATATTTT
>13|TRBV15|NA|TRBJ2-5|NA
CATSREVGETQYF
TGTGCCACCAGCAGAGAGGTCGGAGAGACCCAGTACTTC
>14|TRBV27|NA|TRBJ1-2|NA
CASSPTGINYGYTF
TGTGCCAGCAGTCCTACAGGGATTAACTATGGCTACACCTTC
>12|TRBV27|NA|TRBJ1-1|NA
CASSPSPLEAFF
TGTGCCAGCAGTCCCTCACCCCTTGAAGCTTTCTTT
>20|TRBV19|TRBD1|TRBJ1-3|NA
CASSIDLETGDPNSGNTIYF
TGTGCCAGTAGTATAGATCTTGAGACAGGGGACCCTAACTCTGGAAACACCATATATTTT
>15|TRBV30|TRBD1|TRBJ1-1|few
CAWSEGRDRGPEAFF
TGTGCCTGGAGTGAAGGCCGGGACAGGGGGCCTGAAGCTTTCTTT
>13|TRBV7-9|NA|TRBJ2-1|once
CASSSSSYNEQFF
TGTGCCAGCAGCTCCAGCTCCTACAATGAGCAGTTCTTC
>14|TRBV9|TRBD2|TRBJ2-7|NA
CASSVGGGTYEQYF
TGTGCCAGCAGCGTAGGCGGGGGTACCTACGAGCAGTACTTC
>14|TRBV28|NA|TRBJ1-2|NA
CASNPVSGGYGYTF
TGTGCCAGCAACCCGGTGTCAGGAGGCTATGGCTACACCTTC
>13|TRBV11-2|NA|TRBJ2-1|NA
CASSRPNYNEQFF
TGTGCCAGCAGCCGCCCGAACTACAATGAGCAGTTCTTC
>14|TRBV9|NA|TRBJ2-3|NA
CASSTPGWADTQYF
TGTGCCAGCAGCACCCCAGGTTGGGCAGATACGCAGTATTTT
>14|TRBV18|NA|TRBJ2-1|NA
CASSPRPGRNEQFF
TGTGCCAGCTCACCACGGCCAGGGAGGAATGAGCAGTTCTTC
>12|TRBV15|NA|TRBJ2-7|NA
CATSRDGYEQYF
TGTGCCACCAGCAGAGATGGGTACGAGCAGTACTTC
>14|TRBV12-5|TRBD2|TRBJ2-1|NA
CASGLAGNYNEQFF
TGTGCTAGTGGTCTAGCGGGGAACTACAATGAGCAGTTCTTC
>12|TRBV28|TRBD1|TRBJ1-6|NA
CASTAGGSPLHF
TGTGCCAGCACGGCAGGGGGATCACCCCTCCACTTT
>14|TRBV30|NA|TRBJ2-1|once
CAGNELGLTNEQFF
TGTGCCGGAAATGAATTAGGGTTGACGAATGAGCAGTTCTTC
>15|TRBV6-6|NA|TRBJ1-2|NA
CASSSMTVGNYGYTF
TGTGCCAGCAGTTCTATGACAGTTGGGAACTATGGCTACACCTTC
>15|TRBV5-6|NA|TRBJ1-5|NA
CASSLGGQGRQPQHF
TGTGCCAGCAGCCTAGGCGGGCAGGGAAGACAGCCCCAGCATTTT
>15|TRBV4-1|TRBD1|TRBJ1-2|NA
CASSPRQGEIYGYTF
TGCGCCAGCAGCCCCAGGCAGGGGGAAATCTATGGCTACACCTTC
>17|TRBV2|TRBD2|TRBJ2-4|NA
CASSEEVAGVAEGIQYF
TGTGCCAGCAGTGAAGAGGTAGCGGGGGTAGCGGAGGGCATTCAGTACTTC
>12|TRBV5-6|NA|TRBJ1-2|NA
CASRTPLYGYTF
TGTGCCAGCAGGACTCCGCTTTATGGCTACACCTTC